This T cell receptor (beta chain) was found in a study of T cell clusters in autoimmune cytopenias. Study-wide results and limits: Primary autoimmune cytopenia patients appeared to lack physiological T cell clusters present in healthy donors. Exclusive TRB clusters were about 3-fold more numerous in healthy donors than in active autoimmune hepatitis.

Note on this clonotype: What it recognizes is unknown.

Each sample's input was about 250 ng genomic DNA, some 40,000 genome equivalents. CDR1 is LNHDA, CDR2 SQIVND, per germline (reference sequence). The CDR3 totals 16 residues. One tube held mixed TRB-A and TRB-B primer pools for touch-down PCR. TCRdb re-analyzed the multiplex PCR reads; it lists each CDR3 protein once, without DNA. The sample includes approximately 6,000 distinct CDR3 sequences. These data were also filed under a second study, of T cell repertoires in aging, cancer and after chemotherapy. That source reports: In each cancer cohort, median generation probability increased across chemotherapy, suggesting thymic output rebounded.

This TCR came from a human donor in good health. This chain uses TRBV19 with TRBJ2-4; absent DNA, TCRdb's TRBD1 call cannot be checked. The sequenced material came from peripheral blood. The chain's CDR3 is CASSSSGVLAKNIQYF.